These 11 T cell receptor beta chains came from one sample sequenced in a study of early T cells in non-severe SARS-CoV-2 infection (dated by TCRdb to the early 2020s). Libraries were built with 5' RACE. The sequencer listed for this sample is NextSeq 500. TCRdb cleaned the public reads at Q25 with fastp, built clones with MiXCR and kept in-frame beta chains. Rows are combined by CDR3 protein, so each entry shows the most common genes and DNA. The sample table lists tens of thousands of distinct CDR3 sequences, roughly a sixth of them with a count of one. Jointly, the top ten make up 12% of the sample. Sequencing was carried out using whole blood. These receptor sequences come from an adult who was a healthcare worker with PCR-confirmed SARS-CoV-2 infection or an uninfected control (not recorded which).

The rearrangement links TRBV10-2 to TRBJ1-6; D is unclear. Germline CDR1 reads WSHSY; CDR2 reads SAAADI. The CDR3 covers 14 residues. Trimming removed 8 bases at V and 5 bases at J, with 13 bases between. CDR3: CASGEAGHNSPLHF. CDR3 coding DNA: TGCGCCAGCGGCGAGGCAGGACATAATTCACCCCTCCACTTT.

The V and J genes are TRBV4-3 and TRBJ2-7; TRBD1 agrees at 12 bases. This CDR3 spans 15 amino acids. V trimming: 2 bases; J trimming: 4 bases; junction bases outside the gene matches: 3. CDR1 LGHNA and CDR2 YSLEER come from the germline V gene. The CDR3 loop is CASSQPGQGAYEQYF. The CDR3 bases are TGCGCCAGCAGCCAACCGGGACAGGGGGCATACGAGCAGTACTTC.

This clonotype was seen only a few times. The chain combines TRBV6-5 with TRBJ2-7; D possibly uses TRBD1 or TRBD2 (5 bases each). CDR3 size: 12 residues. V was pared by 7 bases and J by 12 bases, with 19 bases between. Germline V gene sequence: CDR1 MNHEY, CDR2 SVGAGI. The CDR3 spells CASNSPWGRSYF. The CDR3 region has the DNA TGTGCCAGCAATTCCCCCTGGGGACGGTCGTACTTC.

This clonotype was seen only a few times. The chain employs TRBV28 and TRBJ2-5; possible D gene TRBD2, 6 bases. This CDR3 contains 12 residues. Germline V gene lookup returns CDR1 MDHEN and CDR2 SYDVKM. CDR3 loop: CASQGGQETQYF. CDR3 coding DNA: TGTGCAAGCCAGGGAGGCCAAGAGACCCAGTACTTC.

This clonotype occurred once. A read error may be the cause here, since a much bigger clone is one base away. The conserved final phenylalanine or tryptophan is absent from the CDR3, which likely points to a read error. The CDR3 region is CASSSDRGRTDTQYL. The CDR3 nucleotides are TGTGCCAGCAGCTCAGACAGGGGGCGCACAGATACGCAGTATTTA. The chain has TRBV7-9 and TRBJ2-3; the match to TRBD1 covers 10 bases. This CDR3 is built from 15 residues. CDR1 and CDR2 from the germline V gene are SEHNR and FQNEAQ (reference sequence). The J segment lost 1 base and the V segment lost 4 bases, leaving 2 bases of the junction unmatched.

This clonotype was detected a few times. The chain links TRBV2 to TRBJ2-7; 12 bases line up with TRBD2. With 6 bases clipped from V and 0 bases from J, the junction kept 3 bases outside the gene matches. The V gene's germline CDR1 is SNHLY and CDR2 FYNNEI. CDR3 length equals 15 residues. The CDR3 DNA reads TGTGCCAGCAGCCGGACTAGCGGGGCCTCCTACGAGCAGTACTTC. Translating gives CASSRTSGASYEQYF.

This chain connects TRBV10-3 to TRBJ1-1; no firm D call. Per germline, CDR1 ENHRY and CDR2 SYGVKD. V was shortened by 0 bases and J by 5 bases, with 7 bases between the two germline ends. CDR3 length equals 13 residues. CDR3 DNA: TGTGCCATCAGTGAGTCGGCCAGGACTGAAGCTTTCTTT. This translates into CAISESARTEAFF.

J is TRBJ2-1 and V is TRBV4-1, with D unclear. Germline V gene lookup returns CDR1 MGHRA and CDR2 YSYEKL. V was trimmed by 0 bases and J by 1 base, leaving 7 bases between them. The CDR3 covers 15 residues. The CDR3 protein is CASSQDGVSYNEQFF. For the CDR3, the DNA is TGCGCCAGCAGCCAAGATGGGGTTTCCTACAATGAGCAGTTCTTC.

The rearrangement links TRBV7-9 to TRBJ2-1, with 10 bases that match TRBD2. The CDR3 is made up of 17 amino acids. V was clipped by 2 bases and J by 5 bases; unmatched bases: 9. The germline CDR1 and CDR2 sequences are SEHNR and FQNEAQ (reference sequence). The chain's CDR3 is CASSLLGSGGPNNEQFF. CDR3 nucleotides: TGTGCCAGCAGCTTATTAGGTAGCGGGGGGCCAAACAATGAGCAGTTCTTC.

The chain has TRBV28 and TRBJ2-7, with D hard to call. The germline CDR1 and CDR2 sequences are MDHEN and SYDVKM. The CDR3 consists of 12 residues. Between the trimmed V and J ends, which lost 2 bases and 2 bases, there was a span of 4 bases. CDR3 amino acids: CASSLRTYEQYF. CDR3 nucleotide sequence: TGTGCCAGCAGTTTACGTACCTACGAGCAGTACTTC.

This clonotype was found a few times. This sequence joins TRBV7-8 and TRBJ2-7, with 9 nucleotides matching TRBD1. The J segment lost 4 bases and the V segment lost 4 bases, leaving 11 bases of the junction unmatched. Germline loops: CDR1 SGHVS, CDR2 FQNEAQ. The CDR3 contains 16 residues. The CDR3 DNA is TGTGCCAGCAGCTCGGGAATAGGACAGGGGTTTTACGAGCAGTACTTC. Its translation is CASSSGIGQGFYEQYF.